Presented here are 7 T cell receptor beta chains from one specimen sequenced in a study of human T cells and chemical hapten exposure. TCRdb reprocessed the 5' RACE reads via MiXCR and lists one record per CDR3 protein. The repertoire has over 70,000 distinct CDR3 sequences, approximately 15% of them found once; the top ten carry under 7.5%. Blood, whole and unfractionated, served as the source for total RNA extraction. The source is a female donor in good health.

The chain carries TRBV27 and TRBJ2-1; 9 nucleotides align to TRBD1. V dropped 5 bases and J dropped 2; count of bases not matched to a gene: 7. Germline V gives CDR1 MNHEY, CDR2 SMNVEV (reference sequence). This CDR3 spans 16 amino acids. The CDR3 sequence is CASSRYRDRAYNEQFF. The CDR3 bases are TGTGCCAGCAGTCGGTACCGGGACAGGGCCTACAATGAGCAGTTCTTC.

To note about this clonotype: Since the CDR3 does not end with the conserved phenylalanine or tryptophan, this likely comes from a read error. The limits of the CDR3 on the DNA are not certain, so only TCRdb's listed CDR3 is given. The chain carries TRBV3-2 and TRBJ1-5. TRBV3-2 is recorded as a pseudogene. Both ends counted, the CDR3 spans 15 residues. This CDR3 is CARKTCTSVSQPQHL.

This clonotype was found a few times. The genes are TRBV7-2 and TRBJ1-5, with TRBD1 identical over 7 bases. The CDR3 runs to 15 residues. With 1 base clipped from V and 3 bases from J, the junction kept 3 bases outside the gene matches. CDR1 is SGHTA and CDR2 is FQGNSA in the germline V gene. The CDR3 loop is CASSLGDRYNQPQHF. In DNA form, the CDR3 reads TGTGCCAGCAGCTTAGGGGACAGATACAATCAGCCCCAGCATTTT.

This clonotype has only a few counts. The V and J genes are TRBV30 and TRBJ2-7, with 9 bases fitting TRBD1. CDR3 length: 12 residues. Germline V CDR1 and CDR2: GTSNPN, SVGIG (reference sequence). Germline trimming cut 5 bases from V and 6 bases from J; bases unmatched to any gene: 5. CDR3 sequence reads: CAWGTGLGEQYF. CDR3 DNA: TGTGCCTGGGGGACAGGGCTGGGCGAGCAGTACTTC.

There are many counts of this clonotype. The chain is built from TRBV9 and TRBJ2-3; tentative D call: TRBD2 (6 bases). The germline V gene encodes CDR1 SGDLS and CDR2 YYNGEE. Deletions cut 4 bases from V and 0 bases from J, with 12 bases between. The CDR3 extends over 15 amino acids. The CDR3 reads CASSPRRGSTDTQYF. In nucleotides, the CDR3 is TGTGCCAGCAGCCCTCGGCGGGGAAGCACAGATACGCAGTATTTT.

This clonotype was detected a few times. The V gene is TRBV9, the J gene TRBJ1-3, with 7 bases fitting TRBD1. Losses at the gene ends were 3 bases for V and 0 bases for J; bases not matched to a gene: 3. CDR3 length: 15 amino acids. Looked up from germline, CDR1 is SGDLS and CDR2 is YYNGEE. CDR3 protein: CASSEGGLSGNTIYF. The CDR3 DNA sequence: TGTGCCAGCAGCGAAGGGGGCCTCTCTGGAAACACCATATATTTT.

This clonotype was seen ten or more times. The chain carries TRBV4-1 and TRBJ1-4; D perhaps matches TRBD1 (5 bases). Germline loops: CDR1 MGHRA, CDR2 YSYEKL. V was shortened by 0 bases and J by 4 bases, with 9 bases between the two germline ends. The CDR3 extends over 15 amino acids. The CDR3: CASSQDGTGNEKLFF. In nucleotides, the CDR3 is TGCGCCAGCAGCCAAGATGGGACGGGTAATGAAAAACTGTTTTTT.